A selection of T cell receptor beta chains follows, all from one sample in a study of blood T cell repertoires in COVID-19. Sequencing used immunoSEQ multiplex PCR; TCRdb keeps in-frame clones, though not all of them. The repertoire holds about 80,000 clones, with around 83% as singletons. Material: peripheral blood. All receptors come from a man older than 75 with active or convalescent COVID-19. CDR3s include the opening cysteine and the closing phenylalanine or tryptophan. D genes are given only for firm matches.

j_call d_call v_call cdr3_aa
TRBJ2-7 TRBD2 TRBV11-2 CASSRTSGASIDSYEQYF
TRBJ2-2 NA TRBV6-2/TRBV6-3 CASSYGLSNTGELFF
TRBJ1-5 NA TRBV2 CASTRVENQPQHF
TRBJ1-5 TRBD1 TRBV27 CASSPSTGPGGQPQHF
TRBJ2-1 TRBD2 TRBV18 CASSPPFLAGGEGNEQFF
TRBJ1-1 NA TRBV6-2/TRBV6-3 CASSPQGVNTEAFF
TRBJ1-1 NA TRBV10-2 CASSEFHGTEAFF
TRBJ2-3 NA TRBV10-3 CAISTRRGDSTDTQYF
TRBJ1-5 NA TRBV6-6 CATRRGGAGQPQHF
TRBJ1-1 NA TRBV5-1 CATSYRVGTEAFF
TRBJ2-7 NA TRBV7-8 CASSWGRYEQYF
TRBJ1-2 NA TRBV29-1 CSVERGRGYTF
TRBJ1-1 NA TRBV30 CAWSEALNTEAFF
TRBJ2-2 TRBD2 TRBV6-5 CASTPAGGTGELFF
TRBJ2-2 NA TRBV2 CASSFSPIKQRSVGPGELFF
TRBJ1-6 NA TRBV25-1 CASSVGADSPLHF
TRBJ1-2 TRBD1 TRBV23-1 CASTPTGTGGLTLYGYTF
TRBJ2-1 NA TRBV6-5 CASSYSRYPNEQFF
TRBJ2-2 NA TRBV4-2 CASSQDPSANTGELFF
TRBJ1-1 NA TRBV11-2 CASSLESGWTEAFF
TRBJ1-5 NA TRBV7-9 CASSSGEWFGQPQHF
TRBJ2-4 TRBD2 TRBV28 CASSSPGASGGAKNIQYF
TRBJ2-1 TRBD2 TRBV4-3 CASSRRREGRDEQFF
TRBJ2-7 NA TRBV28 CASSLLAVYEQYF
TRBJ2-7 NA TRBV4-1 CASSQEGGTRTYEQYF
TRBJ2-3 TRBD2 TRBV6-6 CASSLRQPGTSGGSTDTQYF
TRBJ2-7 NA TRBV6-5 CASSYHLISYEQYF
TRBJ1-2 NA TRBV28 CASSPPRKYGYTF
TRBJ2-5 NA TRBV28 CASSSPFQTQYF
TRBJ2-1 NA TRBV11-2 CASSVGTHNEQFF
TRBJ2-7 TRBD2 TRBV30 CAWTPGGAGEQYF
TRBJ1-5 TRBD1 TRBV5-1 CASSLTAGGQPQHF
TRBJ2-7 NA TRBV7-2 CASRRNSALSYEQYF
TRBJ2-1 NA TRBV21-1 CASSCRDRDFDEQFF
TRBJ1-1 NA TRBV5-6 CASMIQGSVNTEAFF
TRBJ1-5 TRBD1 TRBV19 CASSPDRAANQPQHF
TRBJ2-7 TRBD2 TRBV11-3 CASSSGLAGGGEQYF
TRBJ2-7 TRBD1 TRBV13 CASSSGQGGDEQYF
TRBJ2-2 NA TRBV3-1/TRBV3-2 CASSRRRGASGELFF
TRBJ1-5 NA TRBV4-3 CASSQSGADDQPQHF
TRBJ2-2 TRBD1 TRBV28 CASWRRRTGNTGELFF
TRBJ2-7 TRBD1 TRBV4-1 CASSQAGQGRDYEQYF
TRBJ2-2 NA TRBV27 CASSRNSFVGELFF
TRBJ2-7 NA TRBV5-1 CASRAGTFYEQYF
TRBJ2-7 NA TRBV5-4 CASSPQGTPQEQYF
TRBJ2-3 TRBD2 TRBV5-1 CASSPRTSVSTDTQYF
TRBJ1-4 NA TRBV15 CATSRDLFTATNEKLFF
TRBJ1-5 NA TRBV5-5 CASSLTPGLTNQPQHF
TRBJ2-7 TRBD2 TRBV28 CASSITLGRGGFDEQYF
TRBJ2-1 NA TRBV14 CASSQDRQNNEQFF
TRBJ1-5 TRBD1 TRBV2 CASSRGDSNQPQHF
TRBJ1-1 NA TRBV7-8 CASRLAGGANTEAFF